Presented here are 13 T cell receptor beta chains from one specimen sequenced in a study of identical twins. Each CDR3 protein is one row after TCRdb ran MiXCR on the 5' RACE reads. The sample carries 600,000 to 700,000 distinct CDR3 sequences, approximately 22% recorded once. These data also formed part of another study, on T cells expressing NK-cell markers.

Specimen: PBMCs. Source of these receptors: a woman in her late teens or twenties in good health.

The V and J genes are TRBV6-5 and TRBJ1-5; 8 bases agree with TRBD1. Germline values: CDR1 MNHEY, CDR2 SVGAGI. V shed 2 bases, J shed 1 base, and the junction held 7 bases outside the gene matches. The CDR3 extends over 17 amino acids. The CDR3 here is CASSYTSGQGSNQPQHF. CDR3 bases: TGTGCCAGCAGTTACACCAGCGGACAGGGAAGCAATCAGCCCCAGCATTTT.

The chain employs TRBV5-1 and TRBJ2-3; D is perhaps TRBD2 (7 bases). V lost 5 bases to trimming and J lost 1 base, with 23 bases between them. The germline gives CDR1 SGHRS, CDR2 YFSETQ. This CDR3 region has 18 residues. CDR3 residues: CASRDLTRGARRTDTQYF. The CDR3, as DNA: TGCGCCAGCAGAGACTTAACACGGGGGGCCCGACGCACAGATACGCAGTATTTT.

Many counts were recorded for this clonotype. The rearrangement links TRBV7-2 to TRBJ2-7, with D unclear. This CDR3 region has 11 residues. The germline CDR1 and CDR2 sequences are SGHTA and FQGNSA. V gave up 4 bases and J gave up 2 bases, with 3 bases separating them. CDR3 nucleotide sequence: TGTGCCAGCAGCTCTGCCTACGAGCAGTACTTC. This codes for CASSSAYEQYF.

In its sample, this clonotype was seen many times. This rearrangement joins TRBV12-3 or TRBV12-4 to TRBJ2-7, with 8 bases matching TRBD1. The CDR3 is 15 residues long. Losses at the gene ends were 6 bases for V and 4 bases for J; bases not matched to a gene: 11. The CDR3 sequence is CASSRGQGLRYEQYF. CDR3 nucleotides: TGTGCCAGCAGCCGCGGACAGGGTTTGAGGTACGAGCAGTACTTC.

The rearrangement joins TRBV5-1 to TRBJ2-5, with 14 bases that match TRBD2. The ends lost 0 bases at V and 5 bases at J; junction bases unmatched: 6. The CDR3 loop spans 17 amino acids. The germline CDR1 and CDR2 sequences are SGHRS and YFSETQ. The CDR3 DNA reads as TGCGCCAGCAGCTTGGCCGGACTAGCGGGAGGACCGGAGACCCAGTACTTC. Amino acid sequence: CASSLAGLAGGPETQYF.

This clonotype was recorded many times. The J gene is TRBJ1-1, the V gene TRBV3-1; the match to TRBD1 covers 9 bases. This CDR3 is built from 18 residues. V lost 6 bases, J lost 3 bases, and 17 bases stayed unmatched. CDR1 is LGHDT, CDR2 YNNKEL, per germline (reference sequence). The CDR3 DNA follows: TGTGCCAGCAGTTCAGCTGTCCCGGGACAGGGAAGTTACACTGAAGCTTTCTTT. This codes for CASSSAVPGQGSYTEAFF.

V and J are TRBV5-1 and TRBJ2-1, with D maybe TRBD2 (6 bases). The CDR3 length is 13 residues. Per germline, CDR1 SGHRS and CDR2 YFSETQ. V was pared by 3 bases and J by 8 bases, with 12 bases between. The CDR3 sequence: CASSSEGMDEQFF. In DNA form, the CDR3 reads TGCGCCAGCAGCTCGGAGGGGATGGATGAGCAGTTCTTC.

The J gene is TRBJ2-7, the V gene TRBV6-5; no clear D. The CDR3 runs 12 residues. Germline V lookup: CDR1 MNHEY, CDR2 SVGAGI. Trimming took off 6 bases at V and 0 bases at J, with 6 bases between the two ends. The CDR3 loop is CASRASSYEQYF. In nucleotides, the CDR3 is TGTGCCAGCAGAGCTAGCTCCTACGAGCAGTACTTC.

The V and J genes are TRBV4-1 and TRBJ2-2; 8 bases map to TRBD1. Germline lookup yields CDR1 MGHRA and CDR2 YSYEKL. The V and J ends lost 5 bases and 2 bases, in that order; junction bases with no gene match: 10. The CDR3 runs 17 residues. In nucleotides, the CDR3 is TGCGCCAGCAGCACTCGGACAGGGATAGGTAACACCGGGGAGCTGTTTTTT. Its translation is CASSTRTGIGNTGELFF.

Only a few counts were recorded for this clonotype. V and J are TRBV15 and TRBJ1-2, with unresolved D. CDR3 length: 15 amino acids. Deletions cut 1 base from V and 4 bases from J, with 13 bases between. From germline, CDR1 is LNHNV and CDR2 YYDKDF (reference sequence). CDR3 coding DNA: TGTGCCACCAGCAGAGTGATTGCCGGCGGCTATGGCTACACCTTC. It is translated as CATSRVIAGGYGYTF.

This clonotype was seen more than once but under ten times. The chain is built from TRBV20-1 and TRBJ2-2, with TRBD1 identical over 10 bases. Trimming cost V 6 bases and J 6 bases; bases outside gene matches: 4. The CDR3 extends over 13 amino acids. CDR1 is DFQATT and CDR2 is SNEGSKA in the germline V gene (reference sequence). CDR3 protein: CSAPGQGPGELFF. CDR3 nucleotide sequence: TGCAGTGCACCGGGACAGGGGCCCGGGGAGCTGTTTTTT.

The chain links TRBV7-9 to TRBJ2-6, with unresolved D. In germline, CDR1 is SEHNR, CDR2 FQNEAQ (reference sequence). This CDR3 has 17 amino acids. Trimming shortened V by 5 bases and J by 2 bases, and 16 bases separated the two germline ends. The CDR3 DNA follows: TGTGCCAGCAGCAGGCAGCGTGAAGGCACTGGGGCCAACGTCCTGACTTTC. This codes for CASSRQREGTGANVLTF. Looking up the rest from reference TRBV7-9 and TRBJ2-6 gives the full variable domain: DTGVSQNPRHKITKRGQNVTFRCDPISEHNRLYWYRQTLGQGPEFLTYFQNEAQLEKSRLLSDRFSAERPKGSFSTLEIQRTEQGDSAMYLCASSRQREGTGANVLTFGAGSRLTVL.

This clonotype has more than one count but fewer than ten. The chain recombines TRBV29-1 with TRBJ2-1; 11 positions match TRBD2. The CDR3 consists of 15 residues. CDR1 is SQVTM and CDR2 is ANQGSEA in the germline V gene. Germline trimming cut 4 bases from V and 3 bases from J; bases unmatched to any gene: 5. The CDR3 protein is CSVGKLAGDYNEQFF. The CDR3 nucleotides are TGCAGCGTTGGAAAACTAGCGGGAGACTACAATGAGCAGTTCTTC.